This T cell receptor (beta chain) emerged from a study of shared clonotypes between healthy human individuals. Only a few counts were recorded for this clone. Antigen specificity is unknown. CD45RO-negative, CCR7-selected cells formed the naive CD8 fraction, which excluded terminally differentiated effector memory CD45RA+ cells. The V gene lost 3 bases and the J gene lost 3 bases, with 14 bases spanning the gap. CDR3 size: 15 residues. CDR1 is SGHAT, CDR2 FQDESV, per germline (reference sequence). The authors loaded roughly 200 ng DNA, 28,000 or so T cell genomes, into sorted-subset replicate PCRs. TCRdb's table, derived via immunoSEQ multiplex PCR, lists solely in-frame clones and lacks some. The sample lists about 2.1 million clones, roughly 91% occurring once. Study-wide findings and caveats: Clonotypes that were shared across a handful of donors made up around 5% of naive CD4 clonotypes.

This TCR was recovered from a man aged 18 to 29 in good health. Some clones in this sample may be carry-over from other donors' samples. The rearrangement joins TRBV11-1 to TRBJ1-1, with unresolved D. Sequences were obtained from naive CD8+ T cells from PBMCs. CDR3 in DNA: TGTGCCAGCAGCTTCAAGAGGGCCTGGGACACTGAAGCTTTCTTT. It encodes CASSFKRAWDTEAFF.